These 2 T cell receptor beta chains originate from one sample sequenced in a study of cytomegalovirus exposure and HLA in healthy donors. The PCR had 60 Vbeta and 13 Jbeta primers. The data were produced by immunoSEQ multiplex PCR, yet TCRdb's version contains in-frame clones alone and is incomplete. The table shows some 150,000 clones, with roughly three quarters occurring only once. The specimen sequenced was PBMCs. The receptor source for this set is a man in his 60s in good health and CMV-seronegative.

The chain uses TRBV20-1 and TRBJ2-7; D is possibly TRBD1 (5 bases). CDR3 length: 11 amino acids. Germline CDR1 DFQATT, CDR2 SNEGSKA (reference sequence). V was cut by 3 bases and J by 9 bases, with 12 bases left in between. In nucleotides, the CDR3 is TGCAGTGCTAGTCGAGGCCAGGGGCAGTACTTC. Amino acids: CSASRGQGQYF.

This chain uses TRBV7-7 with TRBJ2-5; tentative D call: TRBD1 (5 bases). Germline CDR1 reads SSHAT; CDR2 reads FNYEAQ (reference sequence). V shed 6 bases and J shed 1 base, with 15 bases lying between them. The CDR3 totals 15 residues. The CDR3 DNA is TGTGCCAGCAGTCCTACACGACAGTCCCAAGAGACCCAGTACTTC. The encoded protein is CASSPTRQSQETQYF.